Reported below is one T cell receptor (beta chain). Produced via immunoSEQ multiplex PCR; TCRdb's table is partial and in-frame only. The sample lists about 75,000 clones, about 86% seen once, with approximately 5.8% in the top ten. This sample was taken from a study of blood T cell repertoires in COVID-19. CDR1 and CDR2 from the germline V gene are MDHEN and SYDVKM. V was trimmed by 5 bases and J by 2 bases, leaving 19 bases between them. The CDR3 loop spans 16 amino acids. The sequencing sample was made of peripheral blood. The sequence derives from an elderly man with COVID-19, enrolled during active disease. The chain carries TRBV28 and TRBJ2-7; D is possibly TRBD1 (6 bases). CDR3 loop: CASSTFGQGTPYEQYF. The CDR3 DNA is TGTGCCAGCAGTACCTTCGGGCAGGGGACGCCCTACGAGCAGTACTTC.